This T cell receptor (beta chain) was sequenced for a study of blood T cell repertoires in COVID-19. About the research overall: Donors in the United States, Italy and Spain gave samples during acute or convalescent COVID-19. The cDNA or gDNA used as material had been derived from T cells, B-cell-depleted T cells, or PBMCs.

The germline V gene has CDR1 MDHEN and CDR2 SYDVKM. The CDR3 runs to 14 residues. J was trimmed by 4 bases and V by 3 bases; bases with no gene match: 5. Method: immunoSEQ multiplex PCR; TCRdb's copy keeps in-frame clones and lacks some. The sample has 81,000 or so clones, 85% seen once. The chain uses TRBV28 and TRBJ1-2; TRBD1 matches at 7 bases. The origin of this receptor is a woman between 65 and 79 years old with active or convalescent COVID-19. The source material was peripheral blood. As DNA, the CDR3 is TGTGCCAGCAGTTTCCCACAGGGGAGCTATGGCTACACCTTC. This gives the protein CASSFPQGSYGYTF.